This T cell receptor beta chain was profiled in a study of early T cells in non-severe SARS-CoV-2 infection (dated by TCRdb to about 2021). A note on the overall study: Because TCR sequencing was done on bulk RNA from unsorted whole blood, the alpha and beta chains could not be paired. What the work shows at the level of the full study, not this receptor alone: VDJdb matching was skewed toward anti-spike CD8 responses and likely underestimated virus-specific expansions by missing private and CD4 specificities.

Of note for this clonotype: Its target antigen remains unknown. No base quality values were provided; no much bigger clone lies one nucleotide off.

Library preparation employed 5' RACE. The run used a NextSeq 500. In the TCR library protocol, unique molecular identifiers were attached to individual cDNA molecules to correct for PCR bias and sequencing error. Both TCR alpha and beta chains were sequenced, and tight co-correlation was observed between alpha and beta sequence abundances in each sample. In the authors' own workflow: Decombinator V4 was used to annotate the V gene, J gene and CDR3 of the TCR sequences. TCRs were defined as expanded if a significant change between any two time points was detected under a Poisson model with p below 0.0001. Abundances of TCRs were expressed as counts per million after normalisation to the total number of TCRs sequenced in each sample. TRAV1-2 paired with TRAJ12, TRAJ20 or TRAJ33 defined MAIT TCRs, while TRAV10 paired with TRAJ18 defined iNKT TCRs. A search of VDJdb, accessed on 1 November 2021, was run for TCRs annotated to CMV, EBV and SARS-CoV-2, with TCRs annotated for multiple antigens excluded. TCRdb cleaned the public reads at Q25 with fastp, built clones with MiXCR and kept in-frame beta chains. Duplicate CDR3 protein sequences are folded into a single record with the most common DNA and genes. TCRdb assigned the V and J calls; the authors' analysis was not used. In this sample the table shows some 29,000 distinct CDR3 sequences, approximately 5.4% of which occur a single time. 11% of the sample is taken by the ten largest.

A case-control design nested within a healthcare worker cohort in London, UK, was used, with weekly nasopharyngeal swab PCR tests and blood sampling performed. Healthcare workers were enrolled in the week of the UK lockdown, from 23 to 31 March 2020, and were followed every week for up to 16 weeks. The CDR1 and CDR2 encoded by the germline V gene are MNHEY and SVGAGI. After removal of 5 bases from V and 6 bases from J, the junction retains 6 bases not matched to a gene. The CDR3 runs 16 residues from the cysteine to the phenylalanine. Only the CDR3 DNA stays, 48 bases, in frame from base 1. The sequenced sample consisted of whole blood. This sequence was found in an adult who was a healthcare worker with PCR-confirmed SARS-CoV-2 infection or an uninfected control (not recorded which). The rearranged chain carries TRBV6-5 and TRBJ2-2, with TRBD2 matching 13 junction bases. The bases read TGTGCCAGCAGTATTTTGACTAGCGGGAGGCCCGGGGAGCTGTTTTTT. It translates as CASSILTSGRPGELFF.